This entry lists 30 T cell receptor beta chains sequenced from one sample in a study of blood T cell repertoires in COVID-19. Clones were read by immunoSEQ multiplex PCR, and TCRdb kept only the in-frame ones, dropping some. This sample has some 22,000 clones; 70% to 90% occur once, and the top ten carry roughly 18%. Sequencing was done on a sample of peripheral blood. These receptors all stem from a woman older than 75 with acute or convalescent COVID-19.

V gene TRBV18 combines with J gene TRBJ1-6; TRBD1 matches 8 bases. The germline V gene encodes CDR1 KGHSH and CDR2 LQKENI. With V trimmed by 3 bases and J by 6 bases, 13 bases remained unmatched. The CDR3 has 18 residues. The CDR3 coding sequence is TGTGCCAGCTCACCGTCTCTGGACAGGACAGGGCGTAATTCACCCCTCCACTTT. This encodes CASSPSLDRTGRNSPLHF.

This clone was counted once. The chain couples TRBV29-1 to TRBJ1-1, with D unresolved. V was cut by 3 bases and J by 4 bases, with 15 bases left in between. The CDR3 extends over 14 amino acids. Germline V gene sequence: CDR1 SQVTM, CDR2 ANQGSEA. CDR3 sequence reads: CSVDPRTAGTEAFF. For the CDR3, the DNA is TGCAGCGTTGATCCTCGAACGGCGGGCACTGAAGCTTTCTTT.

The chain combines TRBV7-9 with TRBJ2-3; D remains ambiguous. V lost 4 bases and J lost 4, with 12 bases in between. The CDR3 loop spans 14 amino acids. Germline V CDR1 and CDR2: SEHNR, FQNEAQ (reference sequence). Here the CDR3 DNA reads TGTGCCAGCAGCTACCCCCGTTCGGCAGATACGCAGTATTTT. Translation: CASSYPRSADTQYF.

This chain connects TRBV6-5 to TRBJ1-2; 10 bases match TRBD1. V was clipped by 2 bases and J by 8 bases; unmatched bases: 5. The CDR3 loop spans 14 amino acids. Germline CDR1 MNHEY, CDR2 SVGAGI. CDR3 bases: TGTGCCAGCAGTTACACGGGACAGGGGTCGGGCTACACCTTC. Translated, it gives CASSYTGQGSGYTF.

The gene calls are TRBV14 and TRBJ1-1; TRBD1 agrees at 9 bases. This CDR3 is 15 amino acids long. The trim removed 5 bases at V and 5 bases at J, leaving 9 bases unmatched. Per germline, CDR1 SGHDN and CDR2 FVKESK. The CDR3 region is CASSKLGQGRTEAFF. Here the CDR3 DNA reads TGTGCCAGCAGCAAACTCGGACAGGGGCGGACTGAAGCTTTCTTT.

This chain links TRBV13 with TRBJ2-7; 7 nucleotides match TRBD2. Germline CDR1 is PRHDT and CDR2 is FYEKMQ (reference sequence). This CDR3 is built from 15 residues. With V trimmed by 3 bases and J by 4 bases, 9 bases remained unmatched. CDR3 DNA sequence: TGTGCCAGCAGCTTTTCCCTCCTGGGGGGGTACGAGCAGTACTTC. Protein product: CASSFSLLGGYEQYF. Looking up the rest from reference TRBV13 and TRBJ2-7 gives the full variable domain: AAGVIQSPRHLIKEKRETATLKCYPIPRHDTVYWYQQGPGQDPQFLISFYEKMQSDKGSIPDRFSAQQFSDYHSELNMSSLELGDSALYFCASSFSLLGGYEQYFGPGTRLTVT.

This CDR3 is CASTPGGRGEQYF. In nucleotides, the CDR3 is TGTGCCAGCACCCCGGGAGGGAGAGGAGAGCAGTACTTC. The rearrangement uses TRBV6-5 and TRBJ2-7, with TRBD2 matching over 8 bases. Germline loops: CDR1 MNHEY, CDR2 SVGAGI. This CDR3 region has 13 residues. The J segment lost 7 bases and the V segment lost 7 bases, leaving 9 bases of the junction unmatched.

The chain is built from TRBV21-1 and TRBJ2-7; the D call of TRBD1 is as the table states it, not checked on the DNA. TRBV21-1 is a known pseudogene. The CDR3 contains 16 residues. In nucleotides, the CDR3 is TGTGCCAGCAGCAAAGAGAATCCAGGGCGAGCCTACGAGCAGTACTTC. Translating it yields CASSKENPGRAYEQYF.

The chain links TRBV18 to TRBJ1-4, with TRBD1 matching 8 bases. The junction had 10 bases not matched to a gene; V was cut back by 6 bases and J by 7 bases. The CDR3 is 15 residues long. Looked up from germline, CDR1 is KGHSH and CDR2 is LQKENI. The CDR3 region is CASSLNPGGGEKLFF. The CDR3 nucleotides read TGTGCCAGCTCTCTTAACCCAGGGGGCGGTGAAAAACTGTTTTTT.

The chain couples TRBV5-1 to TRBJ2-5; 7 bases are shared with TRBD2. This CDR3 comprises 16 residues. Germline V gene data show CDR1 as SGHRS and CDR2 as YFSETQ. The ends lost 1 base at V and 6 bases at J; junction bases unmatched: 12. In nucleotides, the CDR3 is TGCGCCAGCAGCTTGATCTCTAGCGGCCAACCGAAGACCCAGTACTTC. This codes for CASSLISSGQPKTQYF.

CDR3 in DNA: TGTGCCAGCAGCTTAGAAGCAGGTCCTGGAAACACCATATATTTT. It specifies CASSLEAGPGNTIYF. This rearrangement joins TRBV7-9 to TRBJ1-3; D not certain. V shed 1 base and J shed 2 bases, with 9 bases lying between them. Germline CDR1 is SEHNR and CDR2 is FQNEAQ (reference sequence). The CDR3 runs to 15 residues.

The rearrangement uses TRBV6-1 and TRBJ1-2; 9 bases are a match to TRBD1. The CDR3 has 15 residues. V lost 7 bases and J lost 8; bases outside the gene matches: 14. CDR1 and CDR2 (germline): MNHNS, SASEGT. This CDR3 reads CASTSGTGFQGGYTF. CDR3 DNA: TGTGCCAGCACTTCTGGGACAGGGTTTCAAGGGGGCTACACCTTC.

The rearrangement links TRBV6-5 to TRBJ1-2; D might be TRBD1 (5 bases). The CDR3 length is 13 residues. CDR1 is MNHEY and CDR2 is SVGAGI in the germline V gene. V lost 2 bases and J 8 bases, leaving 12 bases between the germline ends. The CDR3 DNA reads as TGTGCCAGCAGTTACCAGGGTAAAGTGGGCTACACCTTC. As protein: CASSYQGKVGYTF.

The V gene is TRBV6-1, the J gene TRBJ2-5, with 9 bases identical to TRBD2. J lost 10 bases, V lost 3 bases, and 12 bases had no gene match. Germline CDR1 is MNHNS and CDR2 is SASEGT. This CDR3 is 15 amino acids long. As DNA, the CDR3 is TGTGCCAGCAGTGATTATCTAGCGGGGCTCGGGGGCCAGTACTTC. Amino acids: CASSDYLAGLGGQYF.

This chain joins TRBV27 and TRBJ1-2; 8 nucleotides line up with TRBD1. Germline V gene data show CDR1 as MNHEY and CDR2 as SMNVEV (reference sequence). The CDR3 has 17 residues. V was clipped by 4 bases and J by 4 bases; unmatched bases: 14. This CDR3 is CASSSQSPDRELYGYTF. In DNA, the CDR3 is TGTGCCAGCAGTTCACAATCCCCGGACAGGGAACTCTATGGCTACACCTTC.

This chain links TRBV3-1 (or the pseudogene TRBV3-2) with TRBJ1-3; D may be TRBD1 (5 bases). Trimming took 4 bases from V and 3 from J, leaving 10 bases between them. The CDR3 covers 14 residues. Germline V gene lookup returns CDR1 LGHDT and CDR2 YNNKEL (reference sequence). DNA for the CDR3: TGTGCCAGCAGCCTGGGGCCTCTTGGAAACACCATATATTTT. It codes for CASSLGPLGNTIYF.

The CDR3 region is CASTVHYEQYF. CDR3 coding DNA: TGTGCCAGCACGGTCCACTACGAGCAGTACTTC. This chain uses TRBV6-5 with TRBJ2-7; no reliable D call. Germline assignment: CDR1 MNHEY and CDR2 SVGAGI. Trimming cost V 7 bases and J 3 bases, with 7 bases left between them. This CDR3 spans 11 amino acids.

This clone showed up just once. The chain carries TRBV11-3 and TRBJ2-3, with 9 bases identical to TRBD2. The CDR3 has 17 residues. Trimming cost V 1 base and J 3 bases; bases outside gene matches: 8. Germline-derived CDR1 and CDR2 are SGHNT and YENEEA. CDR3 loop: CASSLGLAGGPTDTQYF. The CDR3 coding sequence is TGTGCCAGCAGCTTAGGTCTCGCGGGAGGGCCGACAGATACGCAGTATTTT.

The DNA for the CDR3 is TGTGCCAGCAGCCCCTCCGGAGGCGCCTACAATGAGCAGTTCTTC. Its protein is CASSPSGGAYNEQFF. V is TRBV7-9 and J is TRBJ2-1, with D maybe TRBD2 (5 bases). V was shortened by 5 bases and J by 2 bases, with 13 bases between the two germline ends. The CDR3 is 15 amino acids. The germline V gene has CDR1 SEHNR and CDR2 FQNEAQ (reference sequence).

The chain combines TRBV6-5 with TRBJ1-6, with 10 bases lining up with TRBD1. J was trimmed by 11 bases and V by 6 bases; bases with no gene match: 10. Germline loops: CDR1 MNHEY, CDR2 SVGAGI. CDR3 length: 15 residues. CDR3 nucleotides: TGTGCCAGCAGATCCCGCGGGACAGGGGTACCACCCCTCCACTTT. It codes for CASRSRGTGVPPLHF.

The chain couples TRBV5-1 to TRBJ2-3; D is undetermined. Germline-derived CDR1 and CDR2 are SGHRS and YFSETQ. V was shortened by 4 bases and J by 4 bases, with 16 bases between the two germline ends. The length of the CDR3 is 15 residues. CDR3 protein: CASSTGAVKADTQYF. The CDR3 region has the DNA TGCGCCAGCAGCACGGGTGCGGTAAAGGCAGATACGCAGTATTTT.

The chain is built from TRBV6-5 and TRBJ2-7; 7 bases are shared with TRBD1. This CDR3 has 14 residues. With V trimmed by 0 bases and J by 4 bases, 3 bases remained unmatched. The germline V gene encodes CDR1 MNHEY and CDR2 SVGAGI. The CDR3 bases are TGTGCCAGCAGTTACTCCGGACAGGTTTACGAGCAGTACTTC. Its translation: CASSYSGQVYEQYF.

The CDR3 here is CASSIEGTSNYGYTF. The CDR3 nucleotides are TGTGCCAGTAGTATAGAAGGGACTTCTAACTATGGCTACACCTTC. This chain uses TRBV19 with TRBJ1-2, with TRBD1 as a possible D gene (5 bases). CDR1 is LNHDA and CDR2 is SQIVND in the germline V gene (reference sequence). Trimming stripped 0 bases from V and 0 bases from J, with 8 bases between. The CDR3 covers 15 residues.

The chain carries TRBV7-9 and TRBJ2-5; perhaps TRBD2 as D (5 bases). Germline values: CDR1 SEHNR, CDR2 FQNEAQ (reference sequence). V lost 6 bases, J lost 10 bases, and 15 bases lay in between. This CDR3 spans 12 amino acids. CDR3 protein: CASRQSDGDQYF. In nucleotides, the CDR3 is TGTGCCAGCAGGCAAAGTGACGGGGACCAGTACTTC.

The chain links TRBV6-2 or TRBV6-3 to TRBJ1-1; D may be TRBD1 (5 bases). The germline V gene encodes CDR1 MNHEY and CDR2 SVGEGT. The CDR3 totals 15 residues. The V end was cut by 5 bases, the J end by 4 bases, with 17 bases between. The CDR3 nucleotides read TGTGCCAGCAGTCCCGCCAGGGTCGGCGGCACTGAAGCTTTCTTT. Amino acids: CASSPARVGGTEAFF.

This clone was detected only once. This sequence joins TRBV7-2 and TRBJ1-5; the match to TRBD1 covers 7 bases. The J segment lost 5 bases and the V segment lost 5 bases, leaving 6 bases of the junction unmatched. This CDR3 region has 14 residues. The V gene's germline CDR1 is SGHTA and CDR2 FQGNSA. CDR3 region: CASSPRQGHQPQHF. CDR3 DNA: TGTGCCAGCAGCCCCCGACAGGGACATCAGCCCCAGCATTTT.

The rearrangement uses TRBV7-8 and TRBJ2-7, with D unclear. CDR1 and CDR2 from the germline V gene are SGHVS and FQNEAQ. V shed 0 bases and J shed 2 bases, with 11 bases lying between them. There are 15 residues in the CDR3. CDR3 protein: CASSLARLSPYEQYF. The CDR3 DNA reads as TGTGCCAGCAGCTTAGCCCGGCTTAGCCCCTACGAGCAGTACTTC.

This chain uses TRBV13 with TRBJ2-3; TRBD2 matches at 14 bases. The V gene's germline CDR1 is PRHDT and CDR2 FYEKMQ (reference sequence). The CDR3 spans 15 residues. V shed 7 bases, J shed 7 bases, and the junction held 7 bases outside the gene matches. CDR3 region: CASTTGLAGGHTQYF. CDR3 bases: TGTGCCAGCACCACTGGACTAGCGGGAGGACATACGCAGTATTTT.

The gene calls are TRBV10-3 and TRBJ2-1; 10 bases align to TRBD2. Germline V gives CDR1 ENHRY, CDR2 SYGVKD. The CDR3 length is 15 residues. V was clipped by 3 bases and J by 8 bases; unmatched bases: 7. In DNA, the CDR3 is TGTGCCATCAGTGAACCTAGCGGGGGTATGGATGAGCAGTTCTTC. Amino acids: CAISEPSGGMDEQFF.

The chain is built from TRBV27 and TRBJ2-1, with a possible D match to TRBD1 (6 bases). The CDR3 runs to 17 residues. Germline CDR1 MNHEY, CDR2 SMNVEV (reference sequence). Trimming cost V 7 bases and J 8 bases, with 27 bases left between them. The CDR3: CASKPRSRGYRPDEQFF. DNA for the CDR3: TGTGCCAGCAAGCCCCGGTCAAGGGGGTATCGCCCTGATGAGCAGTTCTTC.